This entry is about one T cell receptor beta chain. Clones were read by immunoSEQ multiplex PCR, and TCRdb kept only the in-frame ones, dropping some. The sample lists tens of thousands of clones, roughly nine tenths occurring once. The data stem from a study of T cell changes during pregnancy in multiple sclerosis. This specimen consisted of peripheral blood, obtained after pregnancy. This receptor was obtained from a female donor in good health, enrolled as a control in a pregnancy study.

CDR3 region: CASSVATSPADTQYF. The CDR3 DNA follows: TGTGCCAGCTCTGTAGCGACTTCGCCCGCAGATACGCAGTATTTT. The chain uses TRBV19 and TRBJ2-3, with D maybe TRBD2 (5 bases). Per the germline V gene, CDR1 is LNHDA and CDR2 is SQIVND (reference sequence). CDR3 size: 15 residues. The V gene lost 9 bases and the J gene lost 4 bases, with 20 bases spanning the gap.